This is a list of T cell receptor beta chains from one sample in a study of beta chain features in type 1 diabetes. Generated by immunoSEQ multiplex PCR, the TCRdb table keeps only in-frame clones and is missing some. This sample has hundreds of thousands of clones; about 14% occur once, and the top ten carry 0.03% to 0.04%. The sample taken for sequencing was naive CD4+ T cells from blood. These TCRs come from a man younger than 30 with type 1 diabetes. Both conserved end residues are part of each CDR3. A D gene is named only where the DNA matches it firmly. Clone size, where shown, is once, few, many, or a class for clones that have expanded.

D gene	V gene	J gene	clone size	CDR3 DNA	CDR3 protein
.	TRBV5-1	TRBJ2-3	.	TGCGCCAGCAGTTCCGGACATGGCACAGATACGCAGTATTTT	CASSSGHGTDTQYF
.	TRBV7-2	TRBJ1-5	few	TGTGCCAGCAGCCTTCTACACGGGATCGCTAATCAGCCCCAGCATTTT	CASSLLHGIANQPQHF
TRBD2	TRBV4-2	TRBJ2-4	few	TGTGCCAGCAGCCAAGCCCCCGCTTTGGGCGGGGGGGCCGTCAAAAACATTCAGTACTTC	CASSQAPALGGGAVKNIQYF
.	TRBV5-1	TRBJ1-2	.	TGCGCCAGCAGTCCTAGGGTTGGATATGGCTACACCTTC	CASSPRVGYGYTF
TRBD2	TRBV5-1	TRBJ2-3	.	TGCGCCAGCAGCTTGGCCGGAGCGGGAGTTTCAGATACGCAGTATTTT	CASSLAGAGVSDTQYF
TRBD2	TRBV7-9	TRBJ2-1	.	TGTGCCAGCAGCTTATTAGCTTCGAGCGGGAGGGCCTATGAGCAGTTCTTC	CASSLLASSGRAYEQFF
.	TRBV5-1	TRBJ2-1	.	TGCGCCAGCAGTGGCCATACGGCCGATGAGCAGTTCTTC	CASSGHTADEQFF
.	TRBV11-2	TRBJ2-6	.	TGTGCCAGCAGCTTAAGGAGGGCTGGGGCCAACGTCCTGACTTTC	CASSLRRAGANVLTF
TRBD1	TRBV25-1	TRBJ1-2	.	TGTGCCAGCAGACCCGGGACAGGGGACTATGGCTACACCTTC	CASRPGTGDYGYTF
.	TRBV30	TRBJ2-7	few	TGTGCCTGGAAGGGGGCGGGGGGCCCCTACGAGCAGTACTTC	CAWKGAGGPYEQYF
.	TRBV28	TRBJ2-7	.	TGTGCCAGCAGTACGGCAAGAGTACAGTACTTC	CASSTARVQYF
TRBD2	TRBV7-9	TRBJ2-3	few	TGTGCCAGCAGCCGGTCCGGGACTAGCAACACAGATACGCAGTATTTT	CASSRSGTSNTDTQYF
.	TRBV29-1	TRBJ2-5	.	TGCAGCGTGATAGGGGAGGAAGAGACCCAGTACTTC	CSVIGEEETQYF
TRBD1	TRBV9	TRBJ2-5	few	TGTGCCAGCAGTAGACAGGGGCAAGAGACCCAGTACTTC	CASSRQGQETQYF
.	TRBV14	TRBJ2-1	.	TGTGCCAGCAGCCAAGGAAGCTCCTACAATGAGCAGTTCTTC	CASSQGSSYNEQFF
TRBD2	TRBV27	TRBJ2-7	few	TGTGCCAGCAGTCCCTCTCCTGTGGGACTAGCCTACGAGCAGTACTTC	CASSPSPVGLAYEQYF
.	TRBV27	TRBJ2-3	.	TGTGCCAGCGGGGGTCGGGGCAGGGGCCCAGATACGCAGTATTTT	CASGGRGRGPDTQYF
.	TRBV7-9	TRBJ2-6	few	TGTGCCAGCAGCGCGGGACGGCAGAGCTCTGGGGCCAACGTCCTGACTTTC	CASSAGRQSSGANVLTF
TRBD1	TRBV7-2	TRBJ1-2	.	TGTGCCAGCAGCAGATCCGGGACAGGGGCCCCAGCGGGGGGCTACACCTTC	CASSRSGTGAPAGGYTF
TRBD1	TRBV29-1	TRBJ1-2	.	TGCAGCGTTGATGTGACAGGGGGTCCCGACACCTTC	CSVDVTGGPDTF
.	TRBV4-3	TRBJ1-6	.	TGCGCCAGCAGCCAAGACAGGTCCGTCGGCTCCTATAATTCACCCCTCCACTTT	CASSQDRSVGSYNSPLHF
.	TRBV27	TRBJ2-1	.	TGTGCCAGCAGTCCCAGGACTGATCCCAATGAGCAGTTCTTC	CASSPRTDPNEQFF
.	TRBV29-1	TRBJ1-1	few	TGCAGCGTCGGGACACCTGCTAACACTGAAGCTTTCTTT	CSVGTPANTEAFF
TRBD1	TRBV2	TRBJ2-7	.	TGTGCCAGCAGTAAAACCGGACAGGCGACCGAGCAGTACTTC	CASSKTGQATEQYF
TRBD2	TRBV7-2	TRBJ2-2	.	TGTGCCAGCAGCTTAGCGGGACTAGCGCTCACCGGGGAGCTGTTTTTT	CASSLAGLALTGELFF
TRBD1	TRBV28	TRBJ2-1	.	TGTGCCAGCAGTCCGAGGACAGGGAGAGGGACAAGGCTCGAGCAGTTCTTC	CASSPRTGRGTRLEQFF
.	TRBV25-1	TRBJ1-2	.	TGTGCCAGCAGTGATCTAGCAGGGGACTATGGCTACACCTTC	CASSDLAGDYGYTF
.	TRBV7-9	TRBJ2-7	few	TGTGCCAGCAGCTCCGGGACTGCGGCCTACGAGCAGTACTTC	CASSSGTAAYEQYF
TRBD1	TRBV18	TRBJ2-7	.	TGTGCCAGCTCACGAACAGGGGGCGCCGAGCAGTACTTC	CASSRTGGAEQYF
TRBD1	TRBV6-6	TRBJ2-5	few	TGTGCCAGCGCCAGGGACAGGGGGCAAGAGACCCAGTACTTC	CASARDRGQETQYF
.	TRBV5-1	TRBJ1-4	.	TGCGCCAGCAGCCCCGATTATGGGGGGTGGTGTTTT	CASSPDYGGWCF